What follows are 14 T cell receptor beta chains derived from one specimen sequenced in a study of T cell responses to AZD1222 COVID-19 vaccine. TCRdb keeps only in-frame clones here, not all; method: immunoSEQ multiplex PCR. The data contain roughly 100,000 clones, roughly 90% of them singletons. Here the sequenced sample was peripheral blood, taken on day 0 of AZD1222 vaccination. The receptor set was obtained from an adult in good health.

The V gene is TRBV5-6, the J gene TRBJ1-2; D is ambiguous. CDR3 length: 15 residues. CDR1 is SGHDT and CDR2 is YYEEEE in the germline V gene. V lost 2 bases to trimming and J lost 6 bases, with 17 bases between them. The CDR3 DNA is TGTGCCAGCAGCTTAACGGGCATAGAACTGGATGGCTACACCTTC. It yields the protein CASSLTGIELDGYTF.

This chain links TRBV7-3 with TRBJ2-5, with no clear D. Germline CDR1 SGHTA, CDR2 FQGTGA. The CDR3 loop spans 13 amino acids. V was clipped by 3 bases and J by 4 bases, with 9 bases between them. CDR3 loop: CASSFGHLETQYF. The CDR3 bases are TGTGCCAGCAGCTTTGGGCACCTAGAGACCCAGTACTTC.

The V call is TRBV10-2, the J call TRBJ2-7; D perhaps matches TRBD2 (6 bases). The CDR3 totals 15 residues. V was clipped by 8 bases and J by 0 bases, with 17 bases between them. Germline V CDR1 and CDR2: WSHSY, SAAADI. The CDR3 sequence: CASAVRGGNSYEQYF. CDR3 nucleotide sequence: TGCGCCAGCGCAGTGCGGGGCGGGAACTCCTACGAGCAGTACTTC.

The chain joins TRBV5-1 to TRBJ2-5; TRBD2 matches at 14 bases. V gave up 4 bases and J gave up 1 base; unmatched junction bases: 3. The CDR3 length is 16 residues. CDR1 is SGHRS, CDR2 YFSETQ, per germline. The CDR3 spells CASSQGLAGVQETQYF. CDR3 coding DNA: TGCGCCAGCAGCCAGGGACTAGCGGGGGTCCAAGAGACCCAGTACTTC.

This clone was counted a single time. The rearrangement uses TRBV5-4 and TRBJ2-7; weak D call: TRBD1 (6 bases). CDR3 length equals 14 residues. V lost 2 bases to trimming and J lost 5 bases, with 14 bases between them. CDR1 is SGHNT and CDR2 is YYREEE in the germline V gene (reference sequence). The CDR3 loop reads CASSLRQGINEQYF. CDR3 DNA: TGTGCCAGCAGCTTACGCCAGGGGATCAACGAGCAGTACTTC.

The CDR3 DNA is TGTGCCAGCAGCCCGGGGTCCTCCGACGCCTCTGGAAACACCATATATTTT. This encodes CASSPGSSDASGNTIYF. This chain uses TRBV28 with TRBJ1-3; D remains unclear. This CDR3 is built from 17 residues. Deletions cut 6 bases from V and 0 bases from J, with 18 bases between. The germline V gene encodes CDR1 MDHEN and CDR2 SYDVKM.

V and J are TRBV2 and TRBJ2-1, with TRBD2 matching 7 bases. This CDR3 comprises 15 residues. The J segment lost 7 bases and the V segment lost 5 bases, leaving 11 bases of the junction unmatched. Germline V gives CDR1 SNHLY, CDR2 FYNNEI. The CDR3 nucleotides are TGTGCCAGCAGTAGGGTTGGCGGGAGCCGTAATGAGCAGTTCTTC. Amino acids: CASSRVGGSRNEQFF.

This sequence joins TRBV11-3 and TRBJ2-1; TRBD2 is a possible D gene (6 bases). Germline assignment: CDR1 SGHNT and CDR2 YENEEA. The CDR3 is made up of 14 amino acids. V was trimmed by 5 bases and J by 3 bases, leaving 11 bases between them. The CDR3 sequence: CASSRDSFYNEQFF. The CDR3 DNA follows: TGTGCCAGCAGCAGGGACTCATTCTACAATGAGCAGTTCTTC.

V is TRBV6-5 and J is TRBJ2-1; no firm D call. V lost 3 bases and J lost 7, with 4 bases in between. The CDR3 is 11 amino acids. Germline V CDR1 and CDR2: MNHEY, SVGAGI. This CDR3 reads CASSYLNEQFF. The CDR3 coding sequence is TGTGCCAGCAGTTATTTGAATGAGCAGTTCTTC.

The chain has TRBV5-1 and TRBJ2-1; D gene ambiguous. Germline lookup yields CDR1 SGHRS and CDR2 YFSETQ. V lost 4 bases and J lost 2, with 10 bases in between. The CDR3 consists of 14 residues. CDR3 DNA sequence: TGCGCCAGCAGCCAGGACGGAGCCTACAATGAGCAGTTCTTC. It translates to CASSQDGAYNEQFF.

V gene TRBV10-3 combines with J gene TRBJ2-3; no definite D call. Germline CDR1 reads ENHRY; CDR2 reads SYGVKD. This CDR3 comprises 15 residues. The ends were cut back, 4 bases at V and 0 bases at J, with 11 bases in the middle. The CDR3 DNA is TGTGCCATCAGTGGGATCTCTAGAAGCACAGATACGCAGTATTTT. This sequence encodes CAISGISRSTDTQYF.

The V call is TRBV10-1, the J call TRBJ2-3; TRBD1 matches at 8 bases. The CDR3 extends over 15 amino acids. Germline V gives CDR1 WNHNN, CDR2 SYGVQD (reference sequence). V was clipped by 6 bases and J by 1 base; unmatched bases: 6. This chain's CDR3 is CASRSGQGGTDTQYF. In DNA form, the CDR3 reads TGCGCCAGCAGGAGCGGACAGGGAGGCACAGATACGCAGTATTTT.

This chain links TRBV6-5 with TRBJ1-2; no firm D call. Germline V gene data show CDR1 as MNHEY and CDR2 as SVGAGI. Between the trimmed V and J ends, which lost 7 bases and 6 bases, there was a span of 15 bases. The CDR3 spans 13 residues. The CDR3, as DNA: TGTGCCAGCAAGGCCTCAACGGAGGATGGCTACACCTTC. Translation: CASKASTEDGYTF.

Only one count was recorded for this clone. The chain has TRBV2 and TRBJ2-7, with 12 bases matching TRBD2. The V gene end was trimmed by 2 bases and the J gene end by 5 bases; junction bases not matched to a gene: 4. CDR1 and CDR2 from the germline V gene are SNHLY and FYNNEI. The CDR3 has 15 residues. The CDR3 bases are TGTGCCAGCAGTGAACTAGCGGGAGGGCCTAACGAGCAGTACTTC. Translated, it gives CASSELAGGPNEQYF.